In its sample, the clone carrying this T cell receptor (beta chain) was seen many times. Its specificity is unknown. These data come from a study of shared clonotypes between healthy human individuals. Study-level findings and limits: Large sequencing depth failed to make sorted-subset sequencing complete, rarefaction showed.

Methods used by the authors: ImmunoSEQ output lacked quality scores and full-length reads, limiting matched filtering. Profiled with immunoSEQ multiplex PCR; TCRdb holds only in-frame clones, not every one. V and J calls and clone size follow that table, whereas D and trimming were derived from the DNA. The sample contains roughly 2 million clones, around 95% of which appear only once. The receptor's source is a man in his late teens or twenties in good health. The material sequenced was naive CD4+ T cells sorted from blood. Subset specified: CD45RA+ positively selected.

CDR3 DNA sequence: TGCGCCAGCAGCCCCTGGCGGGGAAGCTCCTACGAGCAGTACTTC. It translates to CASSPWRGSSYEQYF. This chain connects TRBV5-1 to TRBJ2-7, with D tentatively TRBD2 (6 bases). V gave up 4 bases and J gave up 0 bases, with 14 bases separating them. Looked up from germline, CDR1 is SGHRS and CDR2 is YFSETQ. This CDR3 contains 15 residues. Filled out from reference TRBV5-1 and TRBJ2-7, the complete variable domain reads KAGVTQTPRYLIKTRGQQVTLSCSPISGHRSVSWYQQTPGQGLQFLFEYFSETQRNKGNFPGRFSGRQFSNSRSEMNVSTLELGDSALYLCASSPWRGSSYEQYFGPGTRLTVT.